This is a list of T cell receptor beta chains from one sample in a study of vaccination effects on CD4 cells after COVID-19. The repertoire was sequenced with immunoSEQ multiplex PCR; TCRdb's copy has only in-frame clones and lacks some. This table holds about 73,000 clones, around 79% found once. Their antigen targets remain unknown. This material consisted of CD4+ T cells from PBMCs cultured with HCoV-NL63 spike peptides, taken before COVID-19 vaccination. These receptors were collected from a human donor who received a COVID-19 vaccine. The CDR3 runs from the conserved cysteine through the conserved F or W. The D gene is left open where the match is weak. The size entry is marked missing in some rows and otherwise reads once, few, many or a size class.

NA	TRBV9	TRBJ2-3	NA	CASSAALLPDTQYF	TGTGCCAGCAGCGCCGCTCTTCTCCCAGATACGCAGTATTTT
NA	TRBV2	TRBJ2-4	NA	CASRVEAKNIQYF	TGTGCCAGCAGGGTGGAAGCCAAAAACATTCAGTACTTC
NA	TRBV7-9	TRBJ1-6	TRBD1	CASSAQGANSPLHF	TGTGCCAGCAGCGCACAGGGGGCGAATTCACCCCTCCACTTT
NA	TRBV28	TRBJ1-2	NA	CASSLLGGSRLYGYTF	TGTGCCAGCAGTTTACTTGGTGGCAGCCGACTCTATGGCTACACCTTC
NA	TRBV2	TRBJ1-1	TRBD1	CASSVTGQGNTEAFF	TGTGCCAGCAGTGTAACGGGACAGGGGAATACTGAAGCTTTCTTT
once	TRBV19	TRBJ1-1	TRBD1	CATKPGQGYTEAFF	TGTGCCACTAAACCGGGACAGGGGTACACTGAAGCTTTCTTT
NA	TRBV19	TRBJ1-2	TRBD1	CASRPGTGADYGYTF	TGTGCCAGTAGACCCGGGACAGGGGCCGACTATGGCTACACCTTC
NA	TRBV30	TRBJ1-2	NA	CAWSRVGYGYTF	TGTGCCTGGAGTAGGGTTGGCTATGGCTACACCTTC
NA	TRBV18	TRBJ2-2	NA	CASSPMGAVDTGELFF	TGTGCCAGCTCACCGATGGGGGCGGTGGACACCGGGGAGCTGTTTTTT
NA	TRBV10-3	TRBJ2-3	NA	CAISEFAGLGTDTQYF	TGTGCCATCAGTGAGTTCGCGGGTTTGGGGACAGATACGCAGTATTTT
few	TRBV28	TRBJ1-4	NA	CASSLIRRGSEKLFF	TGTGCCAGCAGTTTGATACGGAGGGGTTCGGAAAAACTGTTTTTT
NA	TRBV19	TRBJ1-1	NA	CASSIRGAAPTEAFF	TGTGCCAGTAGTATTAGGGGGGCGGCTCCCACTGAAGCTTTCTTT
NA	TRBV19	TRBJ1-1	TRBD1	CASSIVGQMNTEAFF	TGTGCCAGTAGTATAGTGGGACAGATGAACACTGAAGCTTTCTTT
NA	TRBV5-8	TRBJ1-3	TRBD1	CASSHKERTGRNTIYF	TGTGCCAGCAGCCATAAAGAACGGACAGGGAGAAACACCATATATTTT
few	TRBV19	TRBJ1-2	TRBD1	CASSRDREYGYTF	TGTGCCAGTAGTAGGGACAGGGAGTATGGCTACACCTTC
NA	TRBV27	TRBJ2-3	NA	CASSLPTGEARQDTQYF	TGTGCCAGCAGTCTACCCACGGGGGAGGCGAGACAAGATACGCAGTATTTT
NA	TRBV24-1	TRBJ2-5	TRBD1	CATSDGTGSKETQYF	TGTGCCACCAGTGATGGGACAGGGAGTAAAGAGACCCAGTACTTC
NA	TRBV7-2	TRBJ1-3	TRBD1	CASSDQTGGPGNTIYF	TGTGCCAGCAGCGATCAGACAGGGGGTCCTGGAAACACCATATATTTT
NA	TRBV6-2/TRBV6-3	TRBJ2-5	NA	CASSPLEGRRVGETQYF	TGTGCCAGCAGTCCCCTGGAGGGGCGTAGGGTTGGGGAGACCCAGTACTTC
NA	TRBV5-1	TRBJ2-3	NA	CASSLGPGDTQYF	TGCGCCAGCAGCTTGGGTCCGGGGGATACGCAGTATTTT
NA	TRBV6-2/TRBV6-3	TRBJ1-6	TRBD1	CASSYWGQGRSPLHF	TGTGCCAGCAGTTACTGGGGACAGGGACGCTCACCCCTCCACTTT
few	TRBV4-1	TRBJ1-6	NA	CASSQDKGPGSPLHF	TGCGCCAGCAGCCAAGATAAGGGGCCGGGTTCACCCCTCCACTTT
few	TRBV5-1	TRBJ2-3	NA	CASRWTEARGDTQYF	TGCGCCAGCAGATGGACTGAGGCTCGGGGTGATACGCAGTATTTT
NA	TRBV19	TRBJ2-2	TRBD1	CASGQGAILVTGELFF	TGTGCCAGCGGACAGGGGGCGATTCTCGTCACCGGGGAGCTGTTTTTT
NA	TRBV24-1	TRBJ2-3	NA	CATPSRGFGTDTQYF	TGTGCCACTCCTTCCCGGGGGTTTGGCACAGATACGCAGTATTTT
NA	TRBV5-1	TRBJ1-2	NA	CASSRLQDSYGYTF	TGCGCCAGCAGCCGCCTCCAGGATAGCTATGGCTACACCTTC
few	TRBV5-1	TRBJ1-2	NA	CASSMGDSFNYGYTF	TGCGCCAGCAGCATGGGTGACAGCTTTAACTATGGCTACACCTTC
NA	TRBV3-1/TRBV3-2	TRBJ1-4	NA	CASSQDSEKLFF	TGTGCCAGCAGCCAAGATAGCGAAAAACTGTTTTTT
NA	TRBV27	TRBJ1-2	TRBD1	CASSRTGANYGYTF	TGTGCCAGCAGCCGGACAGGAGCTAACTATGGCTACACCTTC
NA	TRBV6-1	TRBJ2-2	NA	CASSEIWMTGELFF	TGTGCCAGCAGTGAGATATGGATGACCGGGGAGCTGTTTTTT
few	TRBV3-1/TRBV3-2	TRBJ2-2	TRBD2	CASSHSGGAGGELFF	TGTGCCAGCAGCCATAGCGGGGGGGCCGGCGGGGAGCTGTTTTTT
few	TRBV29-1	TRBJ1-2	TRBD1	CSAGTGKEGYTF	TGCAGCGCGGGGACAGGGAAAGAGGGCTACACCTTC
NA	TRBV4-2	TRBJ1-4	NA	CASSQGQAFNEKLFF	TGTGCCAGCAGCCAAGGGCAGGCTTTTAATGAAAAACTGTTTTTT
once	TRBV4-1	TRBJ2-4	NA	CASSQGGRLGLAKNIQYF	TGCGCCAGCAGCCAAGGTGGTCGACTTGGTCTAGCCAAAAACATTCAGTACTTC
NA	TRBV6-1	TRBJ1-1	NA	CASSDSWGNTEAFF	TGTGCCAGCAGTGATTCGTGGGGAAACACTGAAGCTTTCTTT
NA	TRBV2	TRBJ1-1	TRBD1	CASSGQGGNTEAFF	TGTGCCAGCAGTGGACAGGGGGGAAACACTGAAGCTTTCTTT
NA	TRBV5-4	TRBJ2-2	TRBD1	CASRLQGASTGELFF	TGTGCCAGCCGTTTACAGGGGGCTAGCACCGGGGAGCTGTTTTTT
NA	TRBV10-3	TRBJ2-1	NA	CAISESTVPREQFF	TGTGCCATCAGTGAGTCGACAGTTCCACGGGAGCAGTTCTTC
once	TRBV5-1	TRBJ2-3	NA	CASSPGGSTDTQYF	TGCGCCAGCAGCCCCGGGGGAAGCACAGATACGCAGTATTTT
few	TRBV4-1	TRBJ1-4	NA	CASSQVAANEKLFF	TGCGCCAGCAGCCAAGTCGCAGCTAATGAAAAACTGTTTTTT
few	TRBV11-2	TRBJ2-2	NA	CASSLWGSLDTGELFF	TGTGCCAGCAGCTTATGGGGGAGTTTGGACACCGGGGAGCTGTTTTTT
once	TRBV18	TRBJ1-2	TRBD1	CASSPSGTGDNYGYTF	TGTGCCAGCTCACCATCTGGGACAGGGGACAACTATGGCTACACCTTC
NA	TRBV18	TRBJ2-2	NA	CASSPGGGGNTGELFF	TGTGCCAGCTCACCAGGAGGGGGCGGAAACACCGGGGAGCTGTTTTTT
NA	TRBV10-1	TRBJ2-1	TRBD1	CASRGQGTTNNEQFF	TGCGCCAGCAGGGGACAGGGGACTACTAACAATGAGCAGTTCTTC
NA	TRBV19	TRBJ1-2	NA	CASSISDSYGYTF	TGTGCCAGTAGTATTTCGGACAGCTATGGCTACACCTTC
few	TRBV9	TRBJ1-1	NA	CASSKAGSDTEAFF	TGTGCCAGCTCTAAAGCCGGATCCGACACTGAAGCTTTCTTT
few	TRBV7-2	TRBJ2-1	NA	CASSFTGTDNEQFF	TGTGCCAGCAGCTTTACCGGGACGGACAATGAGCAGTTCTTC
NA	TRBV5-8	TRBJ2-3	NA	CASPTAWGLPHTDTQYF	TGTGCCAGCCCCACCGCCTGGGGGCTCCCGCACACAGATACGCAGTATTTT
NA	TRBV19	TRBJ1-2	TRBD1	CASSWNTGGGYGYTF	TGTGCCAGTAGTTGGAATACAGGGGGCGGTTATGGCTACACCTTC
NA	TRBV9	TRBJ2-5	TRBD1	CASSARGGRETQYF	TGTGCCAGCAGCGCCCGAGGGGGCAGGGAGACCCAGTACTTC
NA	TRBV24-1	TRBJ1-1	TRBD1	CATSDSGQGDTEAFF	TGTGCCACCAGTGACTCCGGACAGGGGGACACTGAAGCTTTCTTT
NA	TRBV9	TRBJ1-3	NA	CASSVDRVGNTIYF	TGTGCCAGCAGCGTAGACAGGGTAGGAAACACCATATATTTT
NA	TRBV2	TRBJ2-3	NA	CASSAQSVSTDTQYF	TGTGCCAGCAGTGCACAGTCTGTTAGCACAGATACGCAGTATTTT
NA	TRBV10-1	TRBJ2-1	NA	CASSDGQNTYNEQFF	TGCGCCAGCAGTGATGGACAGAACACCTACAATGAGCAGTTCTTC
NA	TRBV5-1	TRBJ1-2	NA	CASIKTGRWGNYGYTF	TGCGCCAGCATAAAAACAGGGAGGTGGGGAAACTATGGCTACACCTTC
NA	TRBV10-2	TRBJ2-5	NA	CASSEGGYQETQYF	TGCGCCAGCAGTGAGGGGGGGTACCAAGAGACCCAGTACTTC
few	TRBV7-8	TRBJ1-6	TRBD1	CASSRTTGNSPLHF	TGTGCCAGCAGCCGTACGACAGGGAATTCACCCCTCCACTTT
NA	TRBV18	TRBJ2-1	NA	CASSPSGFSYNEQFF	TGTGCCAGCTCACCATCAGGGTTCTCCTACAATGAGCAGTTCTTC
NA	TRBV5-8	TRBJ2-3	NA	CASSLGLYGMSDTQYF	TGTGCCAGCAGCTTGGGCCTATACGGGATGTCAGATACGCAGTATTTT